This T cell receptor beta chain was captured in a study of regulatory T cells in long-lasting Graves disease. Whole-study findings and limits: Small numbers of samples may have cut accuracy. The number of shared public clonotypes was higher in persistent patients (more than 2,500) than new patients (966). Lower TCR diversity characterized persistent Graves' patients relative to newly diagnosed patients.

The sample holds a few counts of this clonotype. Antigen specificity is unknown. V was shortened by 4 bases and J by 1 base, with 10 bases between the two germline ends. The CDR3 spans 14 residues. Germline V gene sequence: CDR1 SGHVS, CDR2 FNYEAQ. Time point in this sample: persistent/refractory GD, antithyroid drugs over 5 years with positive TRAb. PBMC RNA served as the TCR library source. Graves' disease diagnosis was established per American Thyroid Association guidelines. The TCR beta library used iRepertoire HTBI primers with Arm-PCR amplification of CDR3. TCRdb passed the multiplex PCR reads through MiXCR, listing each CDR3 protein once. Among roughly 450,000 distinct CDR3 sequences listed, 20% to 25% were seen once.

The source material was peripheral blood mononuclear cells (PBMCs), sampled when the disease was refractory, from a patient treated with antithyroid drugs. The TCR was taken from a female donor with Graves disease. The V call is TRBV7-6, the J call TRBJ2-5, with TRBD1 as a possible D gene (6 bases). The CDR3 DNA reads TGTGCCAGCAGCTGGACGGACAGCCAAGAGACCCAGTACTTC. Its protein product is CASSWTDSQETQYF. Together with reference TRBV7-6 and TRBJ2-5, the CDR3 gives the full variable domain: GAGVSQSPRYKVTKRGQDVALRCDPISGHVSLYWYRQALGQGPEFLTYFNYEAQQDKSGLPNDRFSAERPEGSISTLTIQRTEQRDSAMYRCASSWTDSQETQYFGPGTRLLVL.